These 7 T cell receptor beta chains were all obtained from the same sample, sequenced in a study of Graves' ophthalmopathy and Graves' hyperthyroidism. Transcripts of RNA were the source for amplifying TCR beta CDR3 regions. HTBI primers primed a first-round RT-PCR, and a second-round multiplex PCR followed. TCRdb processed the multiplex PCR reads anew with MiXCR; each CDR3 protein has one entry. Of around 590,000 distinct CDR3 sequences listed, roughly 40% were seen once; the top ten hold 4% to 5%. The sample consisted of peripheral blood or thyroid tissue (not recorded which). The origin of the receptors is an adult man with Graves' hyperthyroidism.

Points on this clonotype: This sequence may be a read error, since a much larger clone differs from it by one base. The V call is TRBV20-1, the J call TRBJ2-7; 11 bases map to TRBD2. The CDR3 consists of 15 residues. The trim removed 4 bases at V and 6 bases at J, leaving 11 bases unmatched. Germline CDR1 is DFQATT and CDR2 is SNEGSKA (reference sequence). The CDR3 DNA reads TGCAGTGCTAAAGATCTTACTAGCGGGAGCGGCGAGCAGTACTTC. It codes for CSAKDLTSGSGEQYF.

The sample holds a few counts of this clonotype. The chain has TRBV5-1 and TRBJ1-4; no firm D call. The CDR3 is 15 residues long. The V end lost 0 bases, the J end lost 3 bases, and 9 bases lay between the germline ends. CDR1 is SGHRS, CDR2 YFSETQ, per germline. The CDR3: CASSLAVGSNEKLFF. Written as DNA, the CDR3 is TGCGCCAGCAGCTTGGCTGTGGGTTCTAATGAAAAACTGTTTTTT.

This clonotype was seen many times. V usage is TRBV20-1 and J usage is TRBJ1-4; D is possibly TRBD1 (5 bases). Germline assignment: CDR1 DFQATT and CDR2 SNEGSKA (reference sequence). Trimming stripped 3 bases from V and 2 bases from J, with 10 bases between. This CDR3 is 14 amino acids long. CDR3 sequence reads: CSASFGGTNEKLFF. CDR3 coding DNA: TGCAGTGCTAGCTTCGGGGGGACTAATGAAAAACTGTTTTTT.

This clonotype was recorded at least ten times. The J gene is TRBJ1-1, the V gene TRBV20-1, with 7 bases fitting TRBD1. The CDR3 is made up of 15 amino acids. Germline V lookup: CDR1 DFQATT, CDR2 SNEGSKA (reference sequence). V was clipped by 6 bases and J by 1 base; unmatched bases: 11. CDR3 DNA: TGCAGTGCCCCTGACAGGGAGGGAGGGAACACTGAAGCTTTCTTT. Protein: CSAPDREGGNTEAFF.

This clonotype showed up many times. The rearrangement joins TRBV20-1 to TRBJ2-7; the match to TRBD2 covers 13 bases. CDR1 DFQATT and CDR2 SNEGSKA come from the germline V gene (reference sequence). CDR3 size: 15 residues. J gave up 2 bases and V 5 bases, and 6 bases lay outside the gene matches. The CDR3 loop is CSALTGLAGAYEQYF. As DNA, the CDR3 is TGCAGTGCTCTGACCGGACTAGCGGGAGCCTACGAGCAGTACTTC.

Of note for this clonotype: One junction end disagrees with the germline gene, perhaps due to a read error. The chain couples TRBV12-3 or TRBV12-4 to TRBJ1-4; D is unclear. The CDR3 contains 14 residues. The CDR3 is CASSLQTTNVKLFF. DNA for the CDR3: TGTGCCAGCAGTTTACAGACAACTAATGTAAAACTGTTTTTT.

The genes are TRBV7-9 and TRBJ1-3; 8 bases line up with TRBD1. The CDR3 has 18 residues. Germline CDR1 reads SEHNR; CDR2 reads FQNEAQ (reference sequence). With 5 bases clipped from V and 8 bases from J, the junction kept 20 bases outside the gene matches. The CDR3 here is CASSLVRDRPLYGYTIYF. CDR3 coding DNA: TGTGCCAGCAGCCTTGTACGGGACAGGCCCCTCTATGGCTACACCATATATTTT.